Listed here is a single TCR beta chain. The antigen is not known. One junction end disagrees with the germline gene, perhaps due to a read error. Patients chosen for sequencing had CD8+CD57+ cells that had expanded, as shown by flow cytometry. There was no therapy given to any patient before the blood sampling took place. This sample is drawn from a study of CD8+CD57+ T cells in acquired aplastic anemia. Study-level information: Yields of DNA that came from sorted CD4+ and CD8+ cells averaged about 3 ug.

Study findings and constraints: Patients had twenty-nine CD8+ CDR3 sequences in common with controls (the shared set).

CDR1 and CDR2 from the germline V gene are SGHRS and YFSETQ. This CDR3 region has 13 residues. Profiling that covered TCR beta VDJ and CDR3 relied on genomic DNA as its template. TCRdb reprocessed the reads via MiXCR and lists one record per CDR3 protein. The data contain about 200,000 distinct CDR3 sequences, almost 50% of them seen just once; the ten biggest clones take up approximately 20%. Input material: sorted CD4+, CD8+, or CD8+CD57+ T cells (not recorded which) from PBMCs. The receptor was isolated from a human donor with aplastic anemia. The chain links TRBV5-1 to TRBJ1-1; D unclear. The CDR3 here is CTSSLAGSTEAFF. DNA of the CDR3: TGCACCAGCAGCTTGGCCGGGAGCACTGAAGCTTTCTTT.